A single T cell receptor (beta chain) is shown here with its context. The target antigen is unknown. Clones were read by immunoSEQ multiplex PCR, and TCRdb kept only the in-frame ones, dropping some. The table includes roughly 120,000 clones, about 85% detected once. This sample is part of a study of T cell responses to AZD1222 COVID-19 vaccine. Study-wide background: Second doses that came at about 4 or about 12 weeks were put together. Study-level results: Compared with day 0, the breadth and depth of the Spike-specific TCR repertoire rose significantly after two doses of AZD1222. Unmutated variant regions are reportedly targeted by nearly half of spike-specific TCRs. At baseline, just 5 or 6 AZD1222 recipients tested seropositive.

Between the trimmed V and J ends, which lost 4 bases and 0 bases, there was a span of 18 bases. The germline gives CDR1 SGHKS, CDR2 YYEKEE (reference sequence). The CDR3 totals 17 residues. This receptor was taken from an adult in good health. This chain uses TRBV5-5 with TRBJ2-3, with D possibly matching TRBD2 (5 bases). Sample: peripheral blood, taken on day 0 of AZD1222 vaccination. The DNA for the CDR3 is TGTGCCAGCAGCCAAGCCTTAACGGGGAGAAGCACAGATACGCAGTATTTT. It translates to CASSQALTGRSTDTQYF.